This entry lists 10 T cell receptor beta chains sequenced from one sample in a study of shared clonotypes between healthy human individuals. Here immunoSEQ multiplex PCR was the method, and the copy in TCRdb shows in-frame clones only, minus some. This repertoire shows about 730,000 clones, just under 75% found once; its top ten account for around 1.7%. Sequencing input: memory CD4+ T cells sorted from blood. Subset defined: CD45RA-negative fraction. These receptors all come from a woman aged 25 to 39 in good health.

The rearrangement joins TRBV11-3 to TRBJ2-1; a possible D gene is TRBD2 (5 bases). Germline V lookup: CDR1 SGHNT, CDR2 YENEEA. The CDR3 is 15 amino acids. V was cut by 5 bases and J by 9 bases, with 20 bases left in between. The CDR3 coding sequence is TGTGCCAGCAGCGCCGGAGGAGTAGCAATAACTGAGCAGTTCTTC. Translating gives CASSAGGVAITEQFF.

The chain is built from TRBV28 and TRBJ1-2; 7 nucleotides line up with TRBD1. This CDR3 spans 14 amino acids. The germline CDR1 and CDR2 sequences are MDHEN and SYDVKM. V dropped 2 bases and J dropped 4; count of bases not matched to a gene: 4. CDR3 protein: CASSLTSGGYGYTF. The CDR3 bases are TGTGCCAGCAGTTTAACCTCAGGGGGCTATGGCTACACCTTC.

The rearrangement joins TRBV27 to TRBJ2-7; the D gene is possibly TRBD1 (5 bases). V was shortened by 6 bases and J by 1 base, with 10 bases between the two germline ends. Per germline, CDR1 MNHEY and CDR2 SMNVEV (reference sequence). The CDR3 runs to 13 residues. DNA for the CDR3: TGTGCCAGCAGGGCCCAGGGATCCTACGAGCAGTACTTC. Its translation: CASRAQGSYEQYF.

Worth noting for this clone: Other DNA sequences in this specimen translate into the identical CDR3. The chain uses TRBV5-1 and TRBJ2-3; the match to TRBD1 covers 8 bases. CDR1 and CDR2 (germline): SGHRS, YFSETQ. The V gene end was trimmed by 2 bases and the J gene end by 0 bases; junction bases not matched to a gene: 5. The CDR3 length is 16 residues. CDR3 DNA sequence: TGCGCCAGCAGCTTAGCGCAGGGGGCTAGCACAGATACGCAGTATTTT. It codes for CASSLAQGASTDTQYF.

The chain employs TRBV5-1 and TRBJ2-3, with D possibly matching TRBD2 (6 bases). CDR1 and CDR2 (germline): SGHRS, YFSETQ. Trimming removed 3 bases at V and 0 bases at J, with 14 bases between. The CDR3 has 16 amino acids. DNA for the CDR3: TGCGCCAGCAGCTCCCCGGTTAGCGGTAGCACAGATACGCAGTATTTT. Its translation is CASSSPVSGSTDTQYF.

The table lists this clone with many counts. The chain recombines TRBV28 with TRBJ2-3, with 8 nucleotides matching TRBD1. The CDR3 is 15 amino acids. V gave up 8 bases and J gave up 4 bases; unmatched junction bases: 11. CDR1 is MDHEN and CDR2 is SYDVKM in the germline V gene. The DNA for the CDR3 is TGTGCCAGCCCTCCCTCGACAGGGGACGCAGATACGCAGTATTTT. This encodes CASPPSTGDADTQYF.

The chain employs TRBV7-9 and TRBJ1-1, with a possible D match to TRBD1 (5 bases). The ends were cut back, 4 bases at V and 3 bases at J, with 15 bases in the middle. CDR1 is SEHNR and CDR2 is FQNEAQ in the germline V gene (reference sequence). The CDR3 runs 15 residues. CDR3 region: CASSYSGGRDTEAFF. CDR3 nucleotide sequence: TGTGCCAGCAGCTATTCCGGGGGTCGGGACACTGAAGCTTTCTTT.

V is TRBV28 and J is TRBJ2-5; 8 bases agree with TRBD1. V trimming: 6 bases; J trimming: 3 bases; junction bases outside the gene matches: 3. CDR3 length: 13 residues. CDR1 and CDR2 from the germline V gene are MDHEN and SYDVKM. The CDR3 DNA follows: TGTGCCAGCAGGCCGGACAGGGAAGAGACCCAGTACTTC. Translation gives CASRPDREETQYF.

Only one count was recorded for this clone. This sequence joins TRBV5-8 and TRBJ1-5; no definite D call. The CDR3 is 19 amino acids. V was clipped by 4 bases and J by 7 bases, with 30 bases between them. The V gene's germline CDR1 is SGHTS and CDR2 YDEGEE. The CDR3 DNA reads TGTGCCAGCAGCGACCGGGAATACGCGTCTGTGCGGGTCCCCCAGCCCCAGCATTTT. It specifies CASSDREYASVRVPQPQHF.

V gene TRBV30 combines with J gene TRBJ1-4, with D possibly matching TRBD1 (6 bases). Germline V CDR1 and CDR2: GTSNPN, SVGIG (reference sequence). The CDR3 length is 14 residues. CDR3 DNA sequence: TGTGGTGGCAGGGAGGGGGGCACTAATGAAAAACTGTTTTTT. It encodes CGGREGGTNEKLFF.